The clone carrying this T cell receptor (beta chain) was seen a few times. The data derive from a study of cytomegalovirus exposure and HLA in healthy donors. The PCR contained 60 Vbeta and 13 Jbeta primers. Generated by immunoSEQ multiplex PCR, the TCRdb table keeps only in-frame clones and is missing some. The sample carries under 60,000 clones, roughly 80% recorded once. Those who donated were healthy bone marrow donors. The receptor comes from a woman aged 40 to 55 in good health and CMV-seropositive. The source material was PBMCs.

The CDR3 sequence is CASSVDGRGAEQFF. For the CDR3, the DNA is TGTGCCAGCAGCGTAGATGGGCGGGGCGCTGAGCAGTTCTTC. The gene calls are TRBV9 and TRBJ2-1; D is possibly TRBD2 (6 bases). The germline CDR1 and CDR2 sequences are SGDLS and YYNGEE. Trimming pared 0 bases from V and 9 bases from J, leaving 13 bases between. The CDR3 totals 14 residues.